This T cell receptor beta chain was retrieved from a study of blood T cell repertoires in COVID-19. Overall study context: From T cells, B-cell-depleted T cells, or PBMCs came the material, which was cDNA or gDNA.

Original analysis: Amplifying reference gene primers gave estimates of nucleated cell counts. The method was immunoSEQ multiplex PCR; TCRdb's version includes in-frame clones alone and lacks a portion of them. From that table come the V and J calls and clone size; the DNA was used to work out D and trimming. The table lists about 110,000 clones, more than 75% of them singletons. There are 14 residues in the CDR3. Trimming removed 5 bases from V and 4 bases from J, with 14 bases in between. From germline, CDR1 is SEHNR and CDR2 FQNEAQ (reference sequence). This sequence joins TRBV7-9 and TRBJ2-5, with a possible D match to TRBD1 (7 bases). The receptor's source is a woman between 50 and 59 years old with acute or convalescent COVID-19. Sequenced: peripheral blood. CDR3 region: CASSPRGAGETQYF. CDR3 sequence (DNA): TGTGCCAGCAGCCCCAGGGGGGCCGGAGAGACCCAGTACTTC.